The clone carrying this T cell receptor (beta chain) appeared a single time. Its target is not known. This sample is part of a study of cytomegalovirus exposure and HLA in healthy donors. Findings of the study overall: Cytomegalovirus-associated TCR beta chains were listed, numbering 150 to 200. For most TCR sequences rarity was the rule, although some public TCRs occurred in many donors.

These donors were members of the approximately 110-subject validation cohort, a group separate from the roughly 670-subject first cohort. The assay was immunoSEQ multiplex PCR, and TCRdb's table has in-frame clones only and misses some. The sample includes more than 200,000 clones, about 90% of them seen just once. The germline gives CDR1 GTSNPN, CDR2 SVGIG (reference sequence). Trimming shortened V by 2 bases and J by 6 bases, and 11 bases separated the two germline ends. CDR3 length equals 13 residues. The specimen sequenced was PBMCs. The chain combines TRBV30 with TRBJ2-4, with a tentative D call TRBD1 (6 bases). The receptor comes from a man younger than 35 in good health and CMV-seropositive. The chain's CDR3 is CAWSPKQGNIQYF. Here the CDR3 DNA reads TGTGCCTGGAGTCCCAAACAGGGAAACATTCAGTACTTC.